This T cell receptor beta chain was sequenced during a study of T cell changes during pregnancy in multiple sclerosis. In its sample, this clone ranks as medium-sized (0.01 to 0.1%). Method: immunoSEQ multiplex PCR; TCRdb's copy keeps in-frame clones and lacks some. This sample has about 32,000 clones, with 90% to 95% found just once. Per the germline V gene, CDR1 is MNHNY and CDR2 is SVGAGI (reference sequence). Trimming left V 10 bases short and J 11 bases short, with 18 bases between. The length of the CDR3 is 13 residues. Sequenced here: CD8+ T cells from peripheral blood mononuclear cells, sampled in the second trimester of pregnancy. The chain joins TRBV6-6 to TRBJ1-6; TRBD1 might be the D (6 bases). The receptor's source is a female donor in good health, enrolled as a control in a pregnancy study. CDR3 amino acids: CATSRGEGAPLHF. The CDR3 DNA reads TGTGCCACCTCAAGGGGCGAGGGGGCACCCCTCCACTTT.